Presented here are 10 T cell receptor beta chains from one specimen sequenced in a study of blood T cell repertoires in COVID-19. Generated by immunoSEQ multiplex PCR, the TCRdb table keeps only in-frame clones and is missing some. The sample lists about 170,000 clones, around 80% occurring once. Material: PBMCs or T cells enriched from blood (not recorded which). Receptors were obtained from a woman between 65 and 79 years old in a cohort exposed to, infected with or recovered from COVID-19 (not recorded which).

The chain joins TRBV7-2 to TRBJ1-3; D uncertain. The CDR3 runs to 14 residues. V shed 0 bases and J shed 7 bases, with 10 bases lying between them. Germline values: CDR1 SGHTA, CDR2 FQGNSA. Written as DNA, the CDR3 is TGTGCCAGCAGCTTAGCGCATCTGCGGAACACCATATATTTT. It translates to CASSLAHLRNTIYF. Full variable domain (remainder filled in from reference TRBV7-2 and TRBJ1-3): GAGVSQSPSNKVTEKGKDVELRCDPISGHTALYWYRQSLGQGLEFLIYFQGNSAPDKSGLPSDRFSAERTGGSVSTLTIQRTQQEDSAVYLCASSLAHLRNTIYFGEGSWLTVV.

V usage is TRBV3-1 (or the pseudogene TRBV3-2) and J usage is TRBJ2-1, with a weak D call TRBD1 (5 bases). CDR3 length equals 15 residues. Trimming took off 2 bases at V and 4 bases at J, with 12 bases between the two ends. The germline V gene encodes CDR1 LGHDT and CDR2 YNNKEL (reference sequence). This chain's CDR3 is CASSQYLDSYNEQFF. CDR3 nucleotides: TGTGCCAGCAGCCAATACCTCGACAGTTACAATGAGCAGTTCTTC.

This chain uses TRBV7-2 with TRBJ1-2; 8 bases agree with TRBD1. CDR3 length: 15 amino acids. Trimming took 0 bases from V and 4 from J; bases not matched to a gene: 4. Germline V gives CDR1 SGHTA, CDR2 FQGNSA. The CDR3 sequence is CASSLAGTGLYGYTF. CDR3 bases: TGTGCCAGCAGCTTAGCCGGGACAGGCCTCTATGGCTACACCTTC.

The chain joins TRBV28 to TRBJ1-5; weak D call: TRBD1 (6 bases). Looked up from germline, CDR1 is MDHEN and CDR2 is SYDVKM. V lost 6 bases and J 2 bases, leaving 20 bases between the germline ends. The CDR3 loop spans 17 amino acids. CDR3 residues: CASRKVRGSGRNQPQHF. CDR3 bases: TGTGCCAGCAGAAAGGTAAGGGGGTCAGGACGCAATCAGCCCCAGCATTTT.

J is TRBJ2-7 and V is TRBV14; 10 bases are shared with TRBD1. CDR3 length equals 15 residues. V was pared by 2 bases and J by 2 bases, with 3 bases of the junction left unmatched. Germline-derived CDR1 and CDR2 are SGHDN and FVKESK. CDR3 region: CASSQRTGGTYEQYF. The CDR3 coding sequence is TGTGCCAGCAGCCAAAGGACAGGGGGTACCTACGAGCAGTACTTC.

The rearrangement joins TRBV4-3 to TRBJ1-2; D perhaps matches TRBD1 (6 bases). With 1 base removed from V and 3 bases from J, the gap between germline ends came to 9 bases. The length of the CDR3 is 14 residues. Germline assignment: CDR1 LGHNA and CDR2 YSLEER. CDR3 protein: CASSQVGGDYGYTF. CDR3 DNA: TGCGCCAGCAGCCAAGTAGGGGGGGACTATGGCTACACCTTC.

V is TRBV18 and J is TRBJ2-7; 10 positions match TRBD2. Germline CDR1 and CDR2: KGHSH and LQKENI. CDR3 length: 14 amino acids. V lost 2 bases to trimming and J lost 3 bases; unmatched junction nucleotides: 1. The CDR3 DNA reads as TGTGCCAGCTCACCAGTAGCGGGAGGCTACGAGCAGTACTTC. This translates into CASSPVAGGYEQYF.

The J gene is TRBJ2-1, the V gene TRBV3-1 (or the pseudogene TRBV3-2); D might be TRBD2 (5 bases). Germline V gene data show CDR1 as LGHDT and CDR2 as YNNKEL (reference sequence). This CDR3 is built from 16 residues. Trimming cost V 0 bases and J 2 bases, with 11 bases left between them. The CDR3 protein is CASSQDPREPYNEQFF. In DNA form, the CDR3 reads TGTGCCAGCAGCCAAGATCCGAGGGAGCCCTACAATGAGCAGTTCTTC.

The rearrangement uses TRBV19 and TRBJ2-7, with TRBD1 identical over 8 bases. Looked up from germline, CDR1 is LNHDA and CDR2 is SQIVND (reference sequence). After removal of 10 bases from V and 0 bases from J, the junction contained 8 bases not matched to a gene. The CDR3 has 14 residues. The CDR3 nucleotides are TGTGCCACATCGGACAGGGTTGACTCCTACGAGCAGTACTTC. Its protein is CATSDRVDSYEQYF.

This chain uses TRBV19 with TRBJ1-2; 8 nucleotides line up with TRBD1. V shed 4 bases and J 3 bases; nucleotides not matched to a gene: 7. The CDR3 sequence is 15 residues long. The germline CDR1 and CDR2 sequences are LNHDA and SQIVND (reference sequence). CDR3 region: CASSTRRRGHYGYTF. CDR3 DNA sequence: TGTGCCAGTAGTACCCGGCGCAGGGGGCACTATGGCTACACCTTC.